This TCR beta chain comes out of a study of blood T cell repertoires in COVID-19. Enrollment of patients from Seattle took place during active infection, with longitudinal follow-up. Data came from immunoSEQ multiplex PCR; TCRdb stores just in-frame clones and leaves some out. Of about 56,000 clones listed, approximately 92% are singletons. The CDR3 is 14 amino acids. Germline V CDR1 and CDR2: SGHRS, YFSETQ. V dropped 4 bases and J dropped 7; count of bases not matched to a gene: 9. This chain uses TRBV5-1 with TRBJ2-5; 8 positions agree with TRBD1. The sample consisted of peripheral blood. The sequence derives from a woman aged 60-75 years with COVID-19, enrolled during active disease. Here the CDR3 reads CASSTGQGGVTQYF. The CDR3 bases are TGCGCCAGCAGCACCGGACAGGGAGGAGTGACCCAGTACTTC.